The next 8 T cell receptor beta chains were all read from a single sample in a study of OX40 agonist ivuxolimab in advanced cancers. TCRdb keeps only in-frame clones here, not all; method: immunoSEQ multiplex PCR. This table holds about 44,000 clones, 80% found once. The material sequenced was CD4+ or CD8+ T cells sorted from blood, taken in a trial of the OX40 agonist ivuxolimab. These receptors all come from an adult with an advanced solid tumor such as melanoma, head and neck, liver or kidney cancer.

This sequence joins TRBV5-1 and TRBJ2-7; 9 positions match TRBD1. Germline CDR1 is SGHRS and CDR2 is YFSETQ. This CDR3 contains 16 residues. Trimming took 1 base from V and 3 from J; bases not matched to a gene: 8. The CDR3 is CASSLRPGTGFYEQYF. Here the CDR3 DNA reads TGCGCCAGCAGCTTGCGCCCCGGGACAGGGTTCTACGAGCAGTACTTC.

This clone was picked up one time. V is TRBV5-1 and J is TRBJ2-2, with TRBD1 matching over 9 bases. There are 15 residues in the CDR3. V was clipped by 3 bases and J by 5 bases; unmatched bases: 5. Germline V gene sequence: CDR1 SGHRS, CDR2 YFSETQ. The CDR3 is CASSWTGTGTGELFF. The CDR3 DNA is TGCGCCAGCAGCTGGACCGGGACAGGGACCGGGGAGCTGTTTTTT.

This clone was found a few times. The chain recombines TRBV19 with TRBJ1-2; unclear D gene. The germline gives CDR1 LNHDA, CDR2 SQIVND (reference sequence). V was cut by 1 base and J by 4 bases, with 13 bases left in between. The CDR3 sequence is 15 residues long. The CDR3 spells CASSIVYAGPYGYTF. CDR3 sequence (DNA): TGTGCCAGTAGTATAGTTTACGCAGGACCCTATGGCTACACCTTC.

The CDR3 coding sequence is TGTGCCAGCAGCTTGAACCCAGCTGGGATAGCGGGCCCGGGGGCCCAGTACTTC. Protein: CASSLNPAGIAGPGAQYF. This sequence joins TRBV5-6 and TRBJ2-5, with 7 bases matching TRBD2. The V gene end was trimmed by 1 base and the J gene end by 9 bases; junction bases not matched to a gene: 21. The CDR3 contains 18 residues. Germline CDR1 reads SGHDT; CDR2 reads YYEEEE. The variable domain in full, completed from reference TRBV5-6 and TRBJ2-5, reads DAGVTQSPTHLIKTRGQQVTLRCSPKSGHDTVSWYQQALGQGPQFIFQYYEEEERQRGNFPDRFSGHQFPNYSSELNVNALLLGDSALYLCASSLNPAGIAGPGAQYFGPGTRLLVL.

This clone was counted a single time. This sequence joins TRBV5-1 and TRBJ2-1, with 11 bases matching TRBD2. Germline V gene lookup returns CDR1 SGHRS and CDR2 YFSETQ. V was pared by 3 bases and J by 2 bases, with 7 bases of the junction left unmatched. This CDR3 contains 17 residues. The CDR3 DNA is TGCGCCAGCAGCTCCCTAGCGGGAGGATGGGCCTACAATGAGCAGTTCTTC. Residues: CASSSLAGGWAYNEQFF.

The V and J genes are TRBV27 and TRBJ2-2, with D perhaps given as TRBD1 or TRBD2 (5 bases each). Between the trimmed V and J ends, which lost 2 bases and 6 bases, there was a span of 19 bases. The CDR3 runs to 17 residues. Germline V gene sequence: CDR1 MNHEY, CDR2 SMNVEV (reference sequence). The CDR3 here is CASSLGTLLDGPGELFF. The CDR3 DNA follows: TGTGCCAGCAGTTTAGGGACCCTCCTCGATGGGCCCGGGGAGCTGTTTTTT.

The J gene is TRBJ1-1, the V gene TRBV28; D is undetermined. This CDR3 spans 12 amino acids. Germline-derived CDR1 and CDR2 are MDHEN and SYDVKM. Trimming pared 5 bases from V and 6 bases from J, leaving 10 bases between. The CDR3 is CASSTRAPEAFF. The CDR3 DNA reads TGTGCCAGCAGTACGCGGGCCCCTGAAGCTTTCTTT.

V and J are TRBV5-1 and TRBJ1-6, with TRBD1 matching over 9 bases. Germline trimming cut 0 bases from V and 9 bases from J; bases unmatched to any gene: 7. Germline-derived CDR1 and CDR2 are SGHRS and YFSETQ. There are 16 residues in the CDR3. The CDR3 DNA reads TGCGCCAGCAGCTTGGGTGTGGGACAGGGATTTTCACCCCTCCACTTT. It translates to CASSLGVGQGFSPLHF.